Sequencing of this T cell receptor beta chain was carried out in a study of blood T cells in healthy people across ages. Overall study findings and caveats: The percentage of naive T cells correlated strongly with TCR beta diversity.

For this clonotype: Its antigen is not known.

Using a J-beta primer mix together with a sample-barcoded 5' primer, a second PCR was run for roughly 6 to 12 cycles. TCRdb redid the calling of the 5' RACE reads with MiXCR, one entry per CDR3 protein. The table shows just over 800,000 distinct CDR3 sequences, with less than 80% occurring only once. The source of this sequence is a young man in good health. The sequenced sample consisted of blood.

The CDR3 coding sequence is TGTGCCAGCGGACAGTCTTACGAGCAGTACTTC. Translated: CASGQSYEQYF. The chain uses TRBV5-5 and TRBJ2-7; a weak D match, TRBD1 (6 bases). CDR3 length equals 11 residues. The germline V and J ends were trimmed by 7 bases and 4 bases, with 9 bases remaining between them. CDR1 SGHKS and CDR2 YYEKEE come from the germline V gene (reference sequence).